The present entry profiles one TCR beta chain with its context. This clone occurred many times. Its antigen is not yet known. No quality values exist for individual bases; no much larger clone is one base distant. Using the deep immunoSEQ assay, multiplex PCR amplified TCR CDR3 regions from genomic DNA. Extracted genomic DNA from each cell subset was distributed evenly across all wells of several immunoSEQ 96-well plates, and each plate was treated as a replicate. For sorted subsets, around 200 ng genomic DNA, equal to 25,000 to 35,000 T cell genomes, was loaded into each replicate PCR. The purified libraries were quantified using a Qubit 3.0 fluorometer, sized with a Bioanalyzer 2100, and then quantified again using the KAPA Library Quantification kit. Every immunoSEQ 96-well plate was sequenced on a dedicated single-read 150-cycle Illumina NextSeq 550 flow cell. Per the authors' processing: Because the immunoSEQ output included only junctional sequences and no quality scores, the filtering could not be the same as the filtering used for full-length reads. Sequences were annotated with PyIR, a Python wrapper for IgBLAST v1.9, using IMGT germline references to assign V/J genes and CDR3. Reads were filtered out if the reads had weak V/J assignments (E-value above 1e-6), no CDR3, stop codons, out-of-frame junctions, or ambiguous translated residues. V3J clonotypes were defined as sequences sharing an identical inferred V gene, J gene, and CDR3 amino acid sequence. The percentage overlap between two repertoires was calculated by dividing the number of shared unique clonotypes by the size of the smaller repertoire. Richness of each repertoire was evaluated using RTK rarefaction, the Chao1 estimator, and Recon v2.1 estimates of unobserved clonotypes. Generation probabilities for all TCRbeta clonotypes obtained by the gDNA method from four donors were computed using OLGA. The table comes from immuneACCESS by way of TCRdb, which keeps in-frame sequences with V and J called. Part of the clones is missing from these tables; in studies checked, under half for an unresolved V gene and the rest for unknown reasons. V, J and clone size derive from that table, while D and trimming were established from the DNA sequence. For this sample there are some 350,000 clones; approximately 79% appear just once. In total, the top ten clones hold around 10% of the sample.

This record belongs to a study of shared clonotypes between healthy human individuals (dated by TCRdb to the early 2020s). Background on the whole study: Three men and two women, aged 18 to 49 years, made up the cohort. For each donor, CD4 naive and CD4 memory were each given three plates, CD8 naive was given two plates, and CD8 memory was given one plate. Blood TCR repertoires of five healthy adults were deeply sequenced to estimate repertoire size and the extent of clonotype sharing between individuals. Per donor, leukapheresis produced somewhere between about 0.8 and 9 billion PBMCs. To increase sequencing depth and limit assay-specific biases, TCR repertoire library preparation and sequencing were carried out by different laboratories using diverse techniques. Paper-wide results and their limitations: The genetic and exposure-history diversity represented was limited by the small number of donors. Estimated clonotype richness was generally larger for naive than for memory subsets. Pairwise subsampling indicated that sequencing depth was expected to affect the degree of clonotype sharing among donors. Across a handful of donors, approximately 5% of naive CD4, roughly 3.5% of naive CD8, about 2.3% of memory CD4, and roughly 0.4% of memory CD8 clonotypes were shared. Sampling was restricted to blood, and TCR repertoires in tissue are likely to differ from TCR repertoires in blood. Higher generation probabilities were observed for clonotypes shared by all four sorted-subset donors than for non-shared clonotypes. Even with the large sequencing depth, rarefaction of the sorted-subset datasets indicated that sequencing was incomplete.

Healthy HIV-negative adults with no recently reported acute infections or vaccinations were included as donors. All donors were Caucasian adults living in Nashville, Tennessee, USA. CD4+ T cells were enriched by magnetic negative selection, after which naive cells were positively selected on CD45RA and the negative fraction was taken as the memory subset. Blood was collected by leukapheresis, and PBMCs were isolated by Ficoll-Histopaque density gradient centrifugation and then cryopreserved in liquid nitrogen vapor phase. Analytical flow cytometry was used to check the purity and quantity of each magnetically sorted T cell population. Genomic DNA was isolated from every sorted fraction and measured by UV absorbance on a Nanodrop 2000c. The V end loses 2 bases and the J end loses 1 base, and a stretch of 12 bases separates them. The CDR3 runs 16 residues from the cysteine to the phenylalanine. Only the CDR3 portion is preserved as DNA: 48 bases, with reading frame beginning at the first base. CDR1 SGHDN and CDR2 FVKESK are derived from the germline V gene.

The clonotype originates from a man aged 25 to 40 in good health. The chain was built from TRBV14 and TRBJ2-1, with TRBD2 as a weak D call on 6 bases. Sequencing used memory CD4+ T cells sorted from blood. Taken with the paper, the label for cell subset or site translates to: CD45RA-negative fraction. At the DNA level, the sequence is TGTGCCAGCAGCCAACAGGCGGGGTGGTCCTACAATGAGCAGTTCTTC. Its product reads: CASSQQAGWSYNEQFF.